A selection of T cell receptor beta chains follows, all from one sample in a study of regulatory T cells in long-lasting Graves disease. TCRdb redid the calling of the multiplex PCR reads with MiXCR, one entry per CDR3 protein. The sample lists hundreds of thousands of distinct CDR3 sequences; 15% to 20% were seen once. This sample was also put to use in a study of T cells in Graves' hyperthyroidism and ophthalmopathy.

The sequencing used peripheral blood mononuclear cells (PBMCs), collected at new diagnosis, from a patient treated with antithyroid drugs. All receptors derive from a man aged 18 to 29 with Graves disease. Each CDR3 is given with its conserved first and last residue. A D gene is named only where the DNA matches it firmly. Expanded clones are given a class, and other clones once, few, many or no size at all.

>TRBJ2-1|many|TRBV20-1|TRBD1
TGCAGTGCTCCCGGGACAGGGCACAATGAGCAGTTCTTC
CSAPGTGHNEQFF
>TRBJ2-1|.|TRBV18|TRBD2
TGTGCCAGCTCACCACCGCCAGCGGGATTCAATGAGCAGTTCTTC
CASSPPPAGFNEQFF
>TRBJ1-2|.|TRBV9|.
TGTGCCAGCAGCGTAGGTTCGGGGGAAACTAACTATGGCTACACCTTC
CASSVGSGETNYGYTF
>TRBJ1-1|many|TRBV30|.
TGTGCCTGTCAAAGGGGTCGGTACACTGAAGCTTTCTTT
CACQRGRYTEAFF
>TRBJ2-1|few|TRBV12-3/TRBV12-4|.
TGTGCCACCGTAATCTACGGGGATGAGCAGTTCTTC
CATVIYGDEQFF
>TRBJ1-2|.|TRBV4-1|TRBD1
TGCGCCAGCAGCCAAGCGGGGACAGACAAGTTCAACTATGGCTACACCTTC
CASSQAGTDKFNYGYTF
>TRBJ1-4|.|TRBV6-9|.
TGTGCCAGCAGTTCAGAAGGAGTCGATGAAAAACTGTTTTTT
CASSSEGVDEKLFF
>TRBJ2-7|few|TRBV30|.
TGTGCCTGGAGTGCGCGCGCACCCTACGAGCAGTACTTC
CAWSARAPYEQYF
>TRBJ2-7|many|TRBV18|.
TGTGCCAGCTCACCCGGGACGAGGCCGTACGAGCAGTACTTC
CASSPGTRPYEQYF
>TRBJ2-7|many|TRBV12-3/TRBV12-4|TRBD1
TGTGCCAGCCAGGGGGCGCGAAGTGCAGCCGAGCAGTACTTC
CASQGARSAAEQYF
>TRBJ1-2|few|TRBV19|TRBD1
TGTGCCAGTAGTTACTCAGGGGGGGATGACTATGGCTACACCTTC
CASSYSGGDDYGYTF
>TRBJ2-3|few|TRBV12-3/TRBV12-4|.
TGTGCCAGCAGTCAATTAATGGGACGGGCGTCCACAGATACGCAGTATTTT
CASSQLMGRASTDTQYF
>TRBJ2-3|.|TRBV10-3|TRBD2
TGTGCCATCAGTAGGCTAGCGGGAGTTTCAGATACGCAGTATTTT
CAISRLAGVSDTQYF
>TRBJ2-7|.|TRBV19|.
TGTGCCAGTATCCCCCCGTCGGAATCCTACGAGCAGTACTTC
CASIPPSESYEQYF
>TRBJ2-2|.|TRBV10-3|TRBD2
TGTGCCATCATGGGGCCTCGCGGGAGTGGGACCGGGGAGCTGTTTTTT
CAIMGPRGSGTGELFF
>TRBJ1-6|.|TRBV12-3/TRBV12-4|TRBD1
TGTGCCAGCACAACTGGCAGGGGGCTATATCCCCTCCACTTT
CASTTGRGLYPLHF
>TRBJ2-1|many|TRBV27|.
TGTGCCAGCAGTGCGGGACCGTCCTACAATGAGCAGTTCTTC
CASSAGPSYNEQFF
>TRBJ1-2|few|TRBV20-1|.
TGCAGTGCTAGGGGGCTAGGGACAAGTCGCGGCTACACCTTC
CSARGLGTSRGYTF
>TRBJ2-7|many|TRBV20-1|.
TGCAGTGCTGGAATAGTAGACAACAACTACGAGCAGTACTTC
CSAGIVDNNYEQYF
>TRBJ1-1|.|TRBV9|.
TGTGCCAGCAGCGGAGGCACAGGAAACTTGGGGAACACTGAAGCTTTCTTT
CASSGGTGNLGNTEAFF
>TRBJ2-7|.|TRBV5-1|TRBD2
TGCGCCAGCAGCTATGGGACTAGCGGGACCATCTCCTACGAGCAGTACTTC
CASSYGTSGTISYEQYF
>TRBJ2-1|many|TRBV30|.
TGTGCCTGCTTTGGACCAGGGACCTACAATGAGCAGTTCTTC
CACFGPGTYNEQFF
>TRBJ2-4|few|TRBV10-3|.
TGTGCCATCAGGGGGGGACCTACCGGGGACATTCAGTACTTC
CAIRGGPTGDIQYF
>TRBJ1-2|many|TRBV27|.
TGTGCCAGCGCCTCGGTGACAGGATGGCTTGGCTACACCTTC
CASASVTGWLGYTF
>TRBJ1-1|.|TRBV6-2/TRBV6-3|TRBD1
TGTGCCAGCAGACGGGACAGGGCCGCTGAAGCTTTCTTT
CASRRDRAAEAFF
>TRBJ2-7|few|TRBV6-1|.
TGTGCCAGCAGTGAAAAGACAGGAAAGGACTACGAGCAGTACTTC
CASSEKTGKDYEQYF
>TRBJ2-7|many|TRBV6-2/TRBV6-3|.
TGTGCCAGCAGTTACTCATATAGCTCAACCTACGAGCAGTACTTC
CASSYSYSSTYEQYF
>TRBJ1-5|.|TRBV28|.
TGTGCCAGCAGTTTCCCCCCCCCGGGAGCGGATCAGCCCCAGCATTTT
CASSFPPPGADQPQHF
>TRBJ2-1|many|TRBV18|.
TGTGCCAGCTCACGGATGGGGGATGAGCAGTTCTTC
CASSRMGDEQFF
>TRBJ2-3|many|TRBV28|.
TGTGCCAGCAGTTCGCACCACAGACGTAGCACAGATACGCAGTATTTT
CASSSHHRRSTDTQYF
>TRBJ2-5|many|TRBV7-9|TRBD1
TGTGCCAGCAGCTTTGGACAGGGAAGGAGAGAGACCCAGTACTTC
CASSFGQGRRETQYF
>TRBJ2-1|many|TRBV2|TRBD2
TGTGCCAGCAGTGAAGCAACTAGCGGAGTACGCAATGAGCAGTTCTTC
CASSEATSGVRNEQFF
>TRBJ2-3|.|TRBV14|.
TGTGCCAGCAGCCCTCTCAGTAGCGGAGCAGATACGCAGTATTTT
CASSPLSSGADTQYF
>TRBJ2-1|.|TRBV28|TRBD2
TGTGCCAGCAGTTTGGGGAGAGCGGGAGGGCCGGATGAGCAGTTCTTC
CASSLGRAGGPDEQFF
>TRBJ1-2|.|TRBV24-1|.
TGTGCCACCAGTGAACCATCCACGACAGGACAAAGCTACACCTTC
CATSEPSTTGQSYTF
>TRBJ1-4|.|TRBV20-1|.
TGCAGTGCTACTCCAACCTTCGGCCGGGACGCCGCAACTAATGAAAAACTGTTTTTT
CSATPTFGRDAATNEKLFF
>TRBJ2-6|.|TRBV19|TRBD2
TGTGCCAGTAGTTGGGGGGGTGTCCTTGGGGCCAACGTCCTGACTTTC
CASSWGGVLGANVLTF
>TRBJ1-5|few|TRBV2|.
TGTGCCAGCAGTGCGGGCCAAGTCCAGGGTCAGCCCCAGCATTTT
CASSAGQVQGQPQHF
>TRBJ2-7|.|TRBV10-1|.
TGCGCCAGCAGTGATGAGCGGTTTATATACGAGCAGTACTTC
CASSDERFIYEQYF
>TRBJ2-7|many|TRBV28|TRBD2
TGTGCCAGCAGTGTGACTAGCGGGCGGACCTCCTACGAGCAGTACTTC
CASSVTSGRTSYEQYF
>TRBJ2-7|.|TRBV24-1|.
TGTGCCACCAGTGACCCGACAGCCTACGAGCAGTACTTC
CATSDPTAYEQYF
>TRBJ1-5|many|TRBV18|.
TGTGCCAGCTCACCACCAGGTGCGGCGGGGCAGCCCCAGCATTTT
CASSPPGAAGQPQHF
>TRBJ1-3|many|TRBV2|TRBD1
TGTGCCAGCAGTAACGGTGGACAGGTTTTCTCCGGAAACACCATATATTTT
CASSNGGQVFSGNTIYF
>TRBJ2-1|few|TRBV29-1|TRBD1
TGCAGCGCTCAAGGGGGCCTGGGCAATGAGCAGTTCTTC
CSAQGGLGNEQFF
>TRBJ2-1|many|TRBV2|TRBD2
TGTGCCAGCGGCTCGACTAGCGGGAGCACTGAGCAGTTCTTC
CASGSTSGSTEQFF
>TRBJ2-1|.|TRBV20-1|TRBD2
TGCAGTGCGATAGGACTAGCGGGGGTCCATGAGCAGTTCTTC
CSAIGLAGVHEQFF
>TRBJ2-7|many|TRBV11-3|.
TGTGCCAGCAGCTTAGGACCTGCCGAGCAGTACTTC
CASSLGPAEQYF
>TRBJ1-5|.|TRBV12-3/TRBV12-4|.
TGTGCCAGCAGTGGGCCGGGTCAGCCCCAGCATTTT
CASSGPGQPQHF
>TRBJ2-1|many|TRBV7-9|.
TGTGCCAGCAGCCGAGGGGCAGGCAATGAGCAGTTCTTC
CASSRGAGNEQFF
>TRBJ2-7|many|TRBV3-1|.
TGTGCCAGCAGCCCGACGATAGGCTACGAGCAGTACTTC
CASSPTIGYEQYF
>TRBJ1-3|few|TRBV11-2|TRBD1
TGTGCCAGCAGCTTAGGGACAGGGCGGAACTCTGGAAACACCATATATTTT
CASSLGTGRNSGNTIYF
>TRBJ2-3|many|TRBV5-1|.
TGCGCCAGCAGCTTGGCCAAGAGCACAGATACGCAGTATTTT
CASSLAKSTDTQYF
>TRBJ1-2|many|TRBV6-1|.
TGTGCCAGCAGTGAATCGCGCCATGGCTACACCTTC
CASSESRHGYTF